One and the same sample provided the 31 T cell receptor beta chains below, sequenced in a study of regulatory T cells in long-lasting Graves disease. CDR3-region Arm-PCR and iRepertoire HTBI primers produced the TCR beta libraries. TCRdb fed the multiplex PCR reads into MiXCR, producing one record per CDR3 protein. Found here are hundreds of thousands of distinct CDR3 sequences, 15% to 20% of them singletons; the top ten hold 9.5% to 15%. Time point specified: newly diagnosed GD, antithyroid drugs for less than 3 months. The authors made the TCR library using RNA they extracted from PBMCs. A further study also used this sample, focusing on T cells in Graves' hyperthyroidism and ophthalmopathy.

Here the sequenced sample was peripheral blood mononuclear cells (PBMCs), taken at new diagnosis, from a patient treated with antithyroid drugs. These receptor sequences come from a man between 18 and 29 years old with Graves disease.

The genes are TRBV28 and TRBJ2-5; weak D call: TRBD2 (5 bases). This CDR3 has 15 amino acids. The V end lost 6 bases, the J end lost 4 bases, and 18 bases lay between the germline ends. Germline values: CDR1 MDHEN, CDR2 SYDVKM. The CDR3, as DNA: TGTGCCAGCAGACACGAGGGATGGGCGAGAGAGACCCAGTACTTC. Amino acids: CASRHEGWARETQYF. Together with reference TRBV28 and TRBJ2-5, the CDR3 gives the full variable domain: DVKVTQSSRYLVKRTGEKVFLECVQDMDHENMFWYRQDPGLGLRLIYFSYDVKMKEKGDIPEGYSVSREKKERFSLILESASTNQTSMYLCASRHEGWARETQYFGPGTRLLVL.

This clonotype was picked up many times. The chain couples TRBV6-5 to TRBJ1-2; D not resolved. V was shortened by 2 bases and J by 0 bases, with 7 bases between the two germline ends. CDR3 length: 14 amino acids. Germline V lookup: CDR1 MNHEY, CDR2 SVGAGI. This chain's CDR3 is CASSYRDSNYGYTF. In nucleotides, the CDR3 is TGTGCCAGCAGTTACAGGGATTCTAACTATGGCTACACCTTC.

Regarding this clonotype: A much larger clone lies a single base off, so this may be a read error. The chain couples TRBV5-1 to TRBJ1-5, with D maybe TRBD1 (5 bases). CDR1 and CDR2 (germline): SGHRS, YFSETQ. The CDR3 consists of 14 residues. The CDR3 DNA reads TGCGCCAGCAGCTTGGACAGGTCAAATCAGCCCCGGCATTTT. Protein: CASSLDRSNQPRHF. Complete variable domain (other parts from reference TRBV5-1 and TRBJ1-5): KAGVTQTPRYLIKTRGQQVTLSCSPISGHRSVSWYQQTPGQGLQFLFEYFSETQRNKGNFPGRFSGRQFSNSRSEMNVSTLELGDSALYLCASSLDRSNQPRHFGDGTRLSIL.

This chain uses TRBV3-1 with TRBJ2-2, with unresolved D. The CDR3 sequence is 11 residues long. V was cut by 4 bases and J by 9 bases, with 6 bases left in between. Per the germline V gene, CDR1 is LGHDT and CDR2 is YNNKEL (reference sequence). CDR3 residues: CASSPDRELFF. The CDR3 region has the DNA TGTGCCAGCAGCCCAGACCGGGAGCTGTTTTTT.

This clonotype has ten or more counts. V gene TRBV11-2 combines with J gene TRBJ1-1, with D possibly TRBD1 on 5 matching bases. This CDR3 is built from 12 residues. Trimming took 5 bases from V and 7 from J, leaving 11 bases between them. Germline V lookup: CDR1 SGHAT, CDR2 FQNNGV. DNA for the CDR3: TGTGCCAGCAGCCTCAGACAGAGTGAAGCTTTCTTT. This sequence encodes CASSLRQSEAFF. The full variable domain, its missing parts supplied by reference TRBV11-2 and TRBJ1-1, is EAGVAQSPRYKIIEKRQSVAFWCNPISGHATLYWYQQILGQGPKLLIQFQNNGVVDDSQLPKDRFSAERLKGVDSTLKIQPAKLEDSAVYLCASSLRQSEAFFGQGTRLTVV.

The chain joins TRBV11-1 to TRBJ2-7; D not resolved. Germline-derived CDR1 and CDR2 are SGHAT and FQDESV (reference sequence). This CDR3 has 13 residues. The V and J ends lost 5 bases and 4 bases respectively, with 12 bases between them. The CDR3 bases are TGTGCCAGCAGCCAAAAGTTCCAGTACGAGCAGTACTTC. It is translated as CASSQKFQYEQYF.

The chain has TRBV3-1 and TRBJ2-7, with TRBD2 identical over 8 bases. Germline CDR1 and CDR2: LGHDT and YNNKEL (reference sequence). Trimming took 2 bases from V and 2 from J; bases not matched to a gene: 5. The CDR3 is 15 amino acids. The CDR3 sequence is CASSQSGTRTYEQYF. CDR3 DNA: TGTGCCAGCAGCCAATCTGGGACTAGAACCTACGAGCAGTACTTC.

CDR3 coding DNA: TGCAGTGCTTCCAGACTAGCGGAGAGCACAGATACGCAGTATTTT. It specifies CSASRLAESTDTQYF. This chain connects TRBV20-1 to TRBJ2-3; 9 nucleotides match TRBD2. The CDR3 sequence is 15 residues long. In germline, CDR1 is DFQATT, CDR2 SNEGSKA (reference sequence). Trimming took 5 bases from V and 0 from J; bases not matched to a gene: 6.

The J gene is TRBJ2-1, the V gene TRBV12-5; TRBD1 is a possible D gene (5 bases). Germline V gives CDR1 LGHNT, CDR2 FRNRAP. The CDR3 extends over 14 amino acids. V was clipped by 8 bases and J by 5 bases, with 16 bases between them. CDR3 amino acids: CASTSPRVHNEQFF. The CDR3, as DNA: TGTGCTAGTACTTCCCCCAGGGTCCACAATGAGCAGTTCTTC.

The chain employs TRBV4-1 and TRBJ1-1, with D possibly being TRBD1 (6 bases). V lost 0 bases, J lost 1 base, and 12 bases lay in between. Germline lookup yields CDR1 MGHRA and CDR2 YSYEKL. The CDR3 sequence is 16 residues long. CDR3 in amino acids: CASSQDSYRANTEAFF. The CDR3, as DNA: TGCGCCAGCAGCCAAGATAGTTACAGGGCGAACACTGAAGCTTTCTTT.

The sample holds a few counts of this clonotype. The rearrangement links TRBV10-3 to TRBJ1-2; D is perhaps TRBD1 (6 bases). The V end lost 4 bases, the J end lost 0 bases, and 12 bases lay between the germline ends. Germline CDR1 and CDR2: ENHRY and SYGVKD. This CDR3 has 15 residues. The CDR3 DNA reads TGTGCCATCAGTGCTCAGGGGACCCCTAACTATGGCTACACCTTC. Its translation is CAISAQGTPNYGYTF.

This clonotype was detected ten times or more. The chain combines TRBV29-1 with TRBJ2-2; D may be TRBD2 (5 bases). V lost 1 base and J lost 4, with 13 bases in between. This CDR3 is 15 amino acids long. Germline V lookup: CDR1 SQVTM, CDR2 ANQGSEA. CDR3 sequence reads: CSVEGPGMSTGELFF. Here the CDR3 DNA reads TGCAGCGTTGAAGGGCCGGGAATGAGCACCGGGGAGCTGTTTTTT.

This clonotype was counted at least ten times. This rearrangement joins TRBV5-1 to TRBJ1-1, with 11 bases fitting TRBD1. The J segment lost 5 bases and the V segment lost 0 bases, leaving 12 bases of the junction unmatched. Germline assignment: CDR1 SGHRS and CDR2 YFSETQ. The length of the CDR3 is 18 residues. In DNA, the CDR3 is TGCGCCAGCAGCTTGGAAGGGGGACAGGGGGGAGTTGGGACTGAAGCTTTCTTT. Encoded protein: CASSLEGGQGGVGTEAFF.

The rearrangement links TRBV10-1 to TRBJ2-1, with TRBD2 identical over 13 bases. Trimming cost V 4 bases and J 8 bases; bases outside gene matches: 5. This CDR3 region has 15 residues. CDR1 is WNHNN and CDR2 is SYGVQD in the germline V gene (reference sequence). In DNA, the CDR3 is TGCGCCAGCAGTGCCGGACTAGCGGGAGTCGATGAGCAGTTCTTC. Protein product: CASSAGLAGVDEQFF.

This clonotype was detected ten times or more. This rearrangement joins TRBV12-5 to TRBJ2-7, with a tentative D call TRBD1 (6 bases). Germline CDR1 reads LGHNT; CDR2 reads FRNRAP. The CDR3 runs to 15 residues. Trimming took 5 bases from V and 5 from J, leaving 19 bases between them. In DNA, the CDR3 is TGTGCTAGTGGTCCCGGTATCCGGGACAAGGACGAGCAGTACTTC. Encoded protein: CASGPGIRDKDEQYF. Full variable domain (rest looked up from reference TRBV12-5 and TRBJ2-7): DARVTQTPRHKVTEMGQEVTMRCQPILGHNTVFWYRQTMMQGLELLAYFRNRAPLDDSGMPKDRFSAEMPDATLATLKIQPSEPRDSAVYFCASGPGIRDKDEQYFGPGTRLTVT.

This clonotype was picked up many times. The J gene is TRBJ1-5, the V gene TRBV30; D is undetermined. CDR3 size: 14 residues. Per the germline V gene, CDR1 is GTSNPN and CDR2 is SVGIG (reference sequence). With 1 base removed from V and 0 bases from J, the gap between germline ends came to 7 bases. Here the CDR3 DNA reads TGTGCCTGGAGTGGAGGGAATAGCAATCAGCCCCAGCATTTT. The encoded protein is CAWSGGNSNQPQHF.

This clonotype occurred many times. The chain employs TRBV3-1 and TRBJ1-1; TRBD1 aligns across 7 bases. Trimming at V came to 5 bases and at J to 3 bases, leaving 3 bases not matched to a gene. Germline CDR1 LGHDT, CDR2 YNNKEL (reference sequence). The CDR3 has 13 amino acids. The CDR3 region has the DNA TGTGCCAGCAGCTCGGACAGGTACACTGAAGCTTTCTTT. Its protein product is CASSSDRYTEAFF.

V and J are TRBV12-3 or TRBV12-4 and TRBJ2-1; D call uncertain. V was clipped by 7 bases and J by 3 bases, with 10 bases between them. The CDR3 is 13 residues long. In DNA, the CDR3 is TGTGCCAGCACCCCCTCTGTCTACAATGAGCAGTTCTTC. Translated: CASTPSVYNEQFF.

The rearrangement joins TRBV24-1 to TRBJ1-6; D gene ambiguous. Germline V CDR1 and CDR2: KGHDR, SFDVKD. There are 13 residues in the CDR3. V lost 3 bases, J lost 6 bases, and 5 bases lay in between. The CDR3 loop reads CATSDRSNSPLHF. The CDR3 DNA reads TGTGCCACCAGTGATCGGAGTAATTCACCCCTCCACTTT.

This clonotype has just a few counts. The genes are TRBV7-9 and TRBJ2-1; D is unclear. Germline V gives CDR1 SEHNR, CDR2 FQNEAQ (reference sequence). The CDR3 totals 15 residues. The V gene lost 5 bases and the J gene lost 8 bases, with 19 bases spanning the gap. CDR3 sequence (DNA): TGTGCCAGCAGCGCGCCTCTCCTGAGAGACTATGAGCAGTTCTTC. Translated, it gives CASSAPLLRDYEQFF. The variable domain in full, with the rest retrieved from reference TRBV7-9 and TRBJ2-1, is DTGVSQNPRHKITKRGQNVTFRCDPISEHNRLYWYRQTLGQGPEFLTYFQNEAQLEKSRLLSDRFSAERPKGSFSTLEIQRTEQGDSAMYLCASSAPLLRDYEQFFGPGTRLTVL.

The genes are TRBV28 and TRBJ2-7; D could derive from TRBD1 or TRBD2 (5 bases each). The CDR3 is 13 amino acids. With 3 bases removed from V and 7 bases from J, the gap between germline ends came to 13 bases. Germline lookup yields CDR1 MDHEN and CDR2 SYDVKM. The DNA for the CDR3 is TGTGCCAGCAGTTTCGGCAGGTGGGGGGAGCAGTACTTC. Protein: CASSFGRWGEQYF.

This clonotype occurred many times. V and J are TRBV11-2 and TRBJ2-1, with 10 bases matching TRBD2. With 5 bases clipped from V and 10 bases from J, the junction kept 11 bases outside the gene matches. This CDR3 spans 15 amino acids. Germline V gene lookup returns CDR1 SGHAT and CDR2 FQNNGV. CDR3 region: CASSPAGLAGVEQFF. In DNA form, the CDR3 reads TGTGCCAGCAGCCCAGCGGGTCTAGCGGGAGTAGAGCAGTTCTTC.

As concerns this clonotype: At one end the junction does not follow the germline gene, possibly because of a read error. V and J are TRBV4-1 and TRBJ2-1, with a possible D match to TRBD1 (7 bases). CDR1 is MGHRA, CDR2 YSYEKL, per germline. This CDR3 region has 17 residues. The chain's CDR3 is CASRQGGGKVFSNEQFF. DNA for the CDR3: TGCGCCAGCAGACAAGGGGGCGGGAAAGTCTTTTCCAATGAGCAGTTCTTC.

This clonotype was seen a handful of times. The chain has TRBV7-9 and TRBJ2-5, with D possibly TRBD1 on 6 matching bases. CDR1 and CDR2 (germline): SEHNR, FQNEAQ (reference sequence). V lost 1 base to trimming and J lost 2 bases, with 17 bases between them. The CDR3 covers 17 residues. CDR3 coding DNA: TGTGCCAGCAGCTTAGAGGGGTCCTTAAGGGGGCAAGAGACCCAGTACTTC. Translating it yields CASSLEGSLRGQETQYF.

The chain joins TRBV7-8 to TRBJ1-6; D ambiguous. Germline V gene data show CDR1 as SGHVS and CDR2 as FQNEAQ. The CDR3 runs 16 residues. Trimming shortened V by 5 bases and J by 8 bases, and 19 bases separated the two germline ends. The CDR3 here is CASSVGRTAPYSPLHF. The CDR3, as DNA: TGTGCCAGCAGCGTCGGGAGGACCGCGCCGTATTCACCCCTCCACTTT. The full variable domain, its missing parts supplied by reference TRBV7-8 and TRBJ1-6, is GAGVSQSPRYKVAKRGQDVALRCDPISGHVSLFWYQQALGQGPEFLTYFQNEAQLDKSGLPSDRFFAERPEGSVSTLKIQRTQQEDSAVYLCASSVGRTAPYSPLHFGNGTRLTVT.

This clonotype was found a few times. The chain links TRBV19 to TRBJ2-1; tentative D call: TRBD2 (7 bases). The germline CDR1 and CDR2 sequences are LNHDA and SQIVND (reference sequence). The CDR3 covers 15 residues. V was cut by 7 bases and J by 0 bases, with 13 bases left in between. The CDR3 sequence: CASMGGGSSYNEQFF. The CDR3 DNA follows: TGTGCCAGTATGGGAGGGGGGAGCTCCTACAATGAGCAGTTCTTC.

This clonotype has more than one count but fewer than ten. The V gene is TRBV19, the J gene TRBJ2-7, with 7 bases matching TRBD1. V dropped 3 bases and J dropped 0; count of bases not matched to a gene: 2. CDR1 and CDR2 from the germline V gene are LNHDA and SQIVND (reference sequence). The CDR3 has 14 residues. Here the CDR3 reads CASSIGDSSYEQYF. Here the CDR3 DNA reads TGTGCCAGTAGTATCGGGGACAGCTCCTACGAGCAGTACTTC.

There are many counts of this clonotype. The chain recombines TRBV12-3 or TRBV12-4 with TRBJ2-3; TRBD2 agrees at 10 bases. The ends lost 5 bases at V and 1 base at J; junction bases unmatched: 6. The CDR3 totals 16 residues. The CDR3 nucleotides are TGTGCCAGCAGTAACAGACTAGCGGGTCGCACAGATACGCAGTATTTT. Protein sequence: CASSNRLAGRTDTQYF.

The J gene is TRBJ2-1, the V gene TRBV9; possible D gene TRBD2, 5 bases. Germline CDR1 is SGDLS and CDR2 is YYNGEE. This CDR3 region has 15 residues. V dropped 0 bases and J dropped 0 bases, with 7 bases sitting between them. For the CDR3, the DNA is TGTGCCAGCAGCGTAGCGGGGATCTCCTACAATGAGCAGTTCTTC. Its protein product is CASSVAGISYNEQFF.

In its sample, this clonotype was seen many times. The V gene is TRBV7-9, the J gene TRBJ2-2; D not certain. Per germline, CDR1 SEHNR and CDR2 FQNEAQ (reference sequence). There are 15 residues in the CDR3. Trimming shortened V by 5 bases and J by 0 bases, and 10 bases separated the two germline ends. The CDR3 loop is CASSPQFANTGELFF. CDR3 nucleotides: TGTGCCAGCAGCCCACAGTTCGCGAACACCGGGGAGCTGTTTTTT. Supplemented by reference TRBV7-9 and TRBJ2-2, the full variable domain reads DTGVSQNPRHKITKRGQNVTFRCDPISEHNRLYWYRQTLGQGPEFLTYFQNEAQLEKSRLLSDRFSAERPKGSFSTLEIQRTEQGDSAMYLCASSPQFANTGELFFGEGSRLTVL.

About this clonotype itself: The junction does not match germline at one end; this may be a read error. This sequence joins TRBV5-1 and TRBJ2-1; 7 nucleotides align to TRBD2. Germline V CDR1 and CDR2: SGHRS, YFSETQ. CDR3 length: 14 amino acids. In DNA form, the CDR3 reads TGCGCCAGCAGCCGGGACTACTACTACAATGGGCAGTTCTTC. Protein product: CASSRDYYYNGQFF. The whole variable domain, remainder taken from reference TRBV5-1 and TRBJ2-1, is KAGVTQTPRYLIKTRGQQVTLSCSPISGHRSVSWYQQTPGQGLQFLFEYFSETQRNKGNFPGRFSGRQFSNSRSEMNVSTLELGDSALYLCASSRDYYYNGQFFGPGTRLTVL.